This T cell receptor (beta chain) was obtained from a study of T cell responses to AZD1222 COVID-19 vaccine (dated by TCRdb to the early 2020s). Background for the entire study: AZD1222 recipients given second doses at about 4 weeks or at about 12 weeks were pooled, since spike-specific TCR depth and breadth were not found to differ between the two schedules. TCR sequencing covered over 230 trial participants: about 210 given two doses of AZD1222 and approximately 26 given two doses of MenACWY control vaccine. Trial participants were enrolled by age into 18-55, 56-69 and 70-plus year subgroups, with approximately 160, 26 and 62 TCR-sequenced participants respectively. General conclusions and limits of the study: The 56-69-year group was small, and its depth increase did not reach significance, likely because of low power. Vaccine-associated CD4 TCRs spanned the whole spike protein, with dominant responses in regions 160-218 and 743-854. Participants were mostly white British and included more females than males, and it was suggested by the authors that clonal diversity may have been underestimated. Because no day 14 peak-response samples were available, repertoires were characterized only after the peak T cell response. Only five to seven AZD1222 recipients were SARS-CoV-2 seropositive at baseline, limiting conclusions about previously exposed vaccinees. After two AZD1222 doses, spike-specific TCR breadth and depth were significantly higher than at day 0 and than in MenACWY recipients. Nearly half of unique spike-specific TCRs reportedly recognized epitopes outside regions mutated in the B.1.351 and B.1.1.7 variants.

The time point label of this sample denotes: baseline before first vaccination. Vaccinee samples came from UK trials COV001 and COV002, including a single-blind randomized controlled phase 2/3 trial of AZD1222 (ChAdOx1 nCoV-19) in healthy adults. For TCRbeta chain sequencing, PBMC samples were collected from trial participants at day 0 and at day 28 after the second dose. Regarding this clone: No cognate antigen has been identified for it. Per-base quality was not reported, and no clone a single base away is much larger than it.

V loses 3 bases at its end and J loses 1 base; junction bases beyond the gene matches: 2. From the cysteine up to the phenylalanine, the CDR3 has a length of 15 residues. The only DNA kept is the CDR3, 45 bases in frame from the first base. CDR1 SGHRS and CDR2 YFSETQ are derived from the germline V gene. The CDR3 regions of human TCRbeta chains were analyzed by immunosequencing. Concerning the study's data processing: TCRs in the repertoires were compared against a reference library of SARS-CoV-2-specific TCRs that had been generated with the MIRA antigen-specificity platform. Breadth meant the fraction of unique TCRs that were SARS-CoV-2-associated, whereas depth meant the fraction of total T cells that were SARS-CoV-2-associated. Using the MIRA data, each spike-specific TCR was mapped to the spike region that the TCR reacts to and placed in a CD4 or CD8 class. Log10-transformed breadth and depth values were compared by one-way ANOVA with Sidak's multiple comparisons tests. TCRdb mirrors the immuneACCESS table, restricted to in-frame sequences. Some clones are absent from its copies; in checked studies, under half trace to an unresolved V gene, and the reason for the others is unknown. V, J and clone size are those of that table, while D and trimming were read from the DNA. Here the sample has about 88,000 clones; 92% occur a single time. The ten largest clones capture 5% to 6.5% of the sample.

This sequence was found in an adult in good health. Recombination connected TRBV5-1 to TRBJ2-5; 11 of the junction bases match TRBD2. Here the sequenced sample was peripheral blood, taken on day 0 of AZD1222 vaccination. The DNA sequence reads TGCGCCAGCAGCTCGGGACTAGCGGCCCAAGAGACCCAGTACTTC. Its protein reads: CASSSGLAAQETQYF. When the CDR3 is completed using the reference TRBV5-1 and TRBJ2-5 genes on either side, the full variable domain is KAGVTQTPRYLIKTRGQQVTLSCSPISGHRSVSWYQQTPGQGLQFLFEYFSETQRNKGNFPGRFSGRQFSNSRSEMNVSTLELGDSALYLCASSSGLAAQETQYFGPGTRLLVL.